Listed below are T cell receptor beta chains from one sample, sequenced in a study of T-cell reconstitution after alpha-beta-depleted transplantation in children. From the PCR reads, TCRdb called clonotypes with MiXCR, one entry per CDR3 protein. Of some 290,000 distinct CDR3 sequences in the sample, over 20% were seen once. This specimen consisted of PBMCs, mostly from graft donor cells, obtained 180 days after TCRalphabeta/CD19-depleted stem cell transplant. All receptors come from a male patient aged 10 to 17 who had a stem cell transplant for acute lymphoblastic leukemia, so the T cells may come from the graft donor. Both conserved end residues are part of each CDR3. D genes are given only for firm matches. Only part of the rows carry a size: once, few, many, or a class if the clone is expanded.

j_gene | abundance | v_gene | d_gene | CDR3aa | CDR3nt
TRBJ2-1 | few | TRBV4-1 | TRBD2 | CASSQGSSGSIMGSEQFF | TGCGCCAGCAGCCAAGGGTCTAGCGGGAGTATTATGGGGAGTGAGCAGTTCTTC
TRBJ2-5 | - | TRBV5-1 | TRBD2 | CASSLAVRGAQETQYF | TGCGCCAGCAGCTTGGCAGTGCGGGGGGCCCAAGAGACCCAGTACTTC
TRBJ2-7 | - | TRBV7-2 | TRBD2 | CASSLGQGLAGGPYEQYF | TGTGCCAGCAGCTTAGGGCAGGGACTAGCGGGAGGGCCCTACGAGCAGTACTTC
TRBJ2-2 | - | TRBV12-3/TRBV12-4 | - | CASRDGFTGELFF | TGTGCCAGCAGGGACGGATTCACCGGGGAGCTGTTTTTT
TRBJ2-7 | - | TRBV29-1 | - | CSVLEARGAYYEQYF | TGCAGCGTTCTAGAGGCTCGGGGAGCATACTACGAGCAGTACTTC
TRBJ2-3 | few | TRBV4-1 | - | CASSPAAGFTDTQYF | TGCGCCAGCAGCCCAGCAGCGGGTTTCACAGATACGCAGTATTTT
TRBJ1-3 | few | TRBV12-3/TRBV12-4 | - | CASRRFGTWDF | TGTGCCAGCAGGCGTTTCGGGACGTGGGATTTT
TRBJ2-3 | - | TRBV7-3 | - | CASSLRLGPTDTQYF | TGTGCCAGCAGCTTACGGCTCGGCCCCACAGATACGCAGTATTTT
TRBJ2-7 | few | TRBV12-3/TRBV12-4 | - | CASSYGRGSTYEQYF | TGTGCCAGCAGCTATGGAAGGGGCTCTACCTACGAGCAGTACTTC
TRBJ2-7 | few | TRBV12-3/TRBV12-4 | TRBD2 | CASSFGSGNYEQYF | TGTGCCAGCAGTTTCGGAAGCGGGAACTACGAGCAGTACTTC